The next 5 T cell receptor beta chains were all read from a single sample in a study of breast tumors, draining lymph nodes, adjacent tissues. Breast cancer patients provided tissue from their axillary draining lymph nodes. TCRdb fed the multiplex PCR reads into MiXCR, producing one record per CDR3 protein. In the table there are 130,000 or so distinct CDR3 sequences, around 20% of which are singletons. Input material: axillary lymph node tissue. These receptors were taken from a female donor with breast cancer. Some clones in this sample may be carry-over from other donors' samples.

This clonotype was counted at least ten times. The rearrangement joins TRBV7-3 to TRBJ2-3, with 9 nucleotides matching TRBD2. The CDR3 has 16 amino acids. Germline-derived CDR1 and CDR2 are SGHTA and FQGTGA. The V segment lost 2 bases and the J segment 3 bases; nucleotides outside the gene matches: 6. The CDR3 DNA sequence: TGTGCCAGCAGCTTATCTGGGCTAGCGGGAACAGATACGCAGTATTTT. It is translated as CASSLSGLAGTDTQYF.

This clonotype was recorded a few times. CDR3 in amino acids: CAWSVPQGGGYTF. In DNA, the CDR3 is TGTGCCTGGAGTGTACCACAGGGTGGTGGCTACACCTTC. The chain carries TRBV30 and TRBJ1-2; D is possibly TRBD1 (6 bases). V shed 0 bases and J shed 7 bases, with 12 bases lying between them. The CDR3 totals 13 residues. Germline V gene sequence: CDR1 GTSNPN, CDR2 SVGIG (reference sequence).

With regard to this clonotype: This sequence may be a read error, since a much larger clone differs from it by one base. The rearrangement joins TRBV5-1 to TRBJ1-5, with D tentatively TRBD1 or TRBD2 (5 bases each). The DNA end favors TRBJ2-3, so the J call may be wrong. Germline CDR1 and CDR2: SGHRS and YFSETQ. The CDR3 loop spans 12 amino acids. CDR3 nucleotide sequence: TGCGCCAGACCTAATGGGGGTCAGCCCCAGTATTTT. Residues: CARPNGGQPQYF.

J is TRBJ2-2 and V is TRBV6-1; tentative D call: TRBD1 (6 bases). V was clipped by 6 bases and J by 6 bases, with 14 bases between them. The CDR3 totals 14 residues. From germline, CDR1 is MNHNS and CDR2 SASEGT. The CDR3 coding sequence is TGTGCCAGCAGGGACACAGGGTTGTCCGGGGAGCTGTTTTTT. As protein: CASRDTGLSGELFF.

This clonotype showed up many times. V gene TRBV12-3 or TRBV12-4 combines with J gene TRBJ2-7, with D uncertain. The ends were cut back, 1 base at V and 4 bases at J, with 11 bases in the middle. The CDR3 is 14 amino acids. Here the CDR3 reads CASSLDPRAYEQYF. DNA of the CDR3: TGTGCCAGCAGTTTAGATCCTAGAGCTTACGAGCAGTACTTC.